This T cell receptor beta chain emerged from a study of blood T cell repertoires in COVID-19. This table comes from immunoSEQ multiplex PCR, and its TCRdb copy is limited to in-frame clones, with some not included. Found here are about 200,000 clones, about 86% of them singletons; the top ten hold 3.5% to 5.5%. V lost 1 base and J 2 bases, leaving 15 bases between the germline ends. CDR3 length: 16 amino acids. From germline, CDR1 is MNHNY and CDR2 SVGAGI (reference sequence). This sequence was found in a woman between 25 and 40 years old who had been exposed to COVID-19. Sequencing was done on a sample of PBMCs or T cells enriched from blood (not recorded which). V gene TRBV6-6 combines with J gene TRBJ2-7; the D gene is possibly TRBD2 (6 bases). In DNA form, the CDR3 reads TGTGCCAGCAGTTACTACAGTCGACTAGTTGCCTACGAGCAGTACTTC. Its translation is CASSYYSRLVAYEQYF.